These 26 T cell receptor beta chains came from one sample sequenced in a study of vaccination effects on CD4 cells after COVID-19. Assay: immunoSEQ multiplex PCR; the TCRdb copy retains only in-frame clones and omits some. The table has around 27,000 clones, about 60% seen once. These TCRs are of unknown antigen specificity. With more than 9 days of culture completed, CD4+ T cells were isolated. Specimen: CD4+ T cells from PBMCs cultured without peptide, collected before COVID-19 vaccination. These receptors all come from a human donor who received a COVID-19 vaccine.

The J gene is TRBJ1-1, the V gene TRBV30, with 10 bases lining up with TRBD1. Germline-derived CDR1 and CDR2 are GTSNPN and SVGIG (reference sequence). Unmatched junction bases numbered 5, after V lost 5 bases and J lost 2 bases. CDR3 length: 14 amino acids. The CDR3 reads CAWGQGVINTEAFF. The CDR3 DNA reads TGTGCCTGGGGACAGGGGGTAATCAACACTGAAGCTTTCTTT.

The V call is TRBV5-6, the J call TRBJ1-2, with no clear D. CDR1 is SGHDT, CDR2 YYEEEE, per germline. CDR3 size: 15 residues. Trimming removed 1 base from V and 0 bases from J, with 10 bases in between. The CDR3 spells CASSLTGQANYGYTF. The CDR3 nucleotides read TGTGCCAGCAGCTTGACTGGGCAGGCTAACTATGGCTACACCTTC.

DNA of the CDR3: TGTGCCAGCAGCTTACAATCCGATGAGCAGTTCTTC. Translated, it gives CASSLQSDEQFF. The chain employs TRBV11-2 and TRBJ2-1; D is unresolved. There are 12 residues in the CDR3. The V and J ends lost 2 bases and 8 bases respectively, with 7 bases between them. Germline V gene lookup returns CDR1 SGHAT and CDR2 FQNNGV.

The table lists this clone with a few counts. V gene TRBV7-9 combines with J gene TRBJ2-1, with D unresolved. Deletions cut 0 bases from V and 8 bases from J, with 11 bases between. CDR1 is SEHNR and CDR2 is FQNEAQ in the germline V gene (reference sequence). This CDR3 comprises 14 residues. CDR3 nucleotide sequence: TGTGCCAGCAGCTTAGCTGGGGTTATCTATGAGCAGTTCTTC. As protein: CASSLAGVIYEQFF.

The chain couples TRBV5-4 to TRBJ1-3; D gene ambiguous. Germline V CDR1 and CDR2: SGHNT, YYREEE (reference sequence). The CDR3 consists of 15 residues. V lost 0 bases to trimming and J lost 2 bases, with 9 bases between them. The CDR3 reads CASSLGGQTGNTIYF. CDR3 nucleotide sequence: TGTGCCAGCAGCTTGGGCGGTCAGACTGGAAACACCATATATTTT.

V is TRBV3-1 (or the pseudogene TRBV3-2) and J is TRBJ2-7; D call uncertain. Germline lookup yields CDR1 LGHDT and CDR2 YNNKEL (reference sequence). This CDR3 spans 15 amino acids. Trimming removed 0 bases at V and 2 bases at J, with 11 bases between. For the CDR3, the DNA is TGTGCCAGCAGCCAAGAAACGGTGAAGACCTACGAGCAGTACTTC. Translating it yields CASSQETVKTYEQYF.

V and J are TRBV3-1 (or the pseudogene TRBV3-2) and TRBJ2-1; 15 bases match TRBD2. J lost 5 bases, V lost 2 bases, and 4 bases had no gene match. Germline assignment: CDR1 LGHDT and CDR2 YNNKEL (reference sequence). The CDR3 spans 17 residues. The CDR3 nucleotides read TGTGCCAGCAGCCAACTCGGGACTAGCGGGAGGAACAATGAGCAGTTCTTC. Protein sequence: CASSQLGTSGRNNEQFF.

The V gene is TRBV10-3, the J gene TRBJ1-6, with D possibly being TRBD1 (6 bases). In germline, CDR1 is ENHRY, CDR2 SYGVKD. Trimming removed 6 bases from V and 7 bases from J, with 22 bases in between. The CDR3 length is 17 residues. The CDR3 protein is CAIRGGGAGAGNSPLHF. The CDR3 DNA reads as TGTGCCATCAGGGGAGGGGGGGCAGGCGCCGGGAATTCACCCCTCCACTTT.

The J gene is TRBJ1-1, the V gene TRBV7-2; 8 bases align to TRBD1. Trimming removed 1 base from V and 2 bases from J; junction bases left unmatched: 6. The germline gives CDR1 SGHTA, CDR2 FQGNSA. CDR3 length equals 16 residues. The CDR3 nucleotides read TGTGCCAGCAGCTTAGAGGCAGGGGGCTTTAACACTGAAGCTTTCTTT. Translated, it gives CASSLEAGGFNTEAFF.

CDR3 protein: CASSPRRGQEGYTF. The CDR3 nucleotides read TGTGCCAGCTCACCCCGCAGGGGGCAAGAAGGCTACACCTTC. The J gene is TRBJ1-2, the V gene TRBV18; TRBD1 aligns across 8 bases. The CDR3 consists of 14 residues. The J segment lost 8 bases and the V segment lost 3 bases, leaving 8 bases of the junction unmatched. Germline V gives CDR1 KGHSH, CDR2 LQKENI.

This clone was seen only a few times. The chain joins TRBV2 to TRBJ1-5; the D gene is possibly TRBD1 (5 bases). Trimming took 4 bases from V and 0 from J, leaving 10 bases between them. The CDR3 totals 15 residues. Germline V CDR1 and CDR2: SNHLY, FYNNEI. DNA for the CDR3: TGTGCCAGCAGTGTAGAGGGGCATAGCAATCAGCCCCAGCATTTT. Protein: CASSVEGHSNQPQHF.

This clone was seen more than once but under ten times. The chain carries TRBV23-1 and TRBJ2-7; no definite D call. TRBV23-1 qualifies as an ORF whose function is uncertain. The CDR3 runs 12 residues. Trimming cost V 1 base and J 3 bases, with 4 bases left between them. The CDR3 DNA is TGCGCCAGCAGTCAATTGTACTACGAGCAGTACTTC. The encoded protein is CASSQLYYEQYF.

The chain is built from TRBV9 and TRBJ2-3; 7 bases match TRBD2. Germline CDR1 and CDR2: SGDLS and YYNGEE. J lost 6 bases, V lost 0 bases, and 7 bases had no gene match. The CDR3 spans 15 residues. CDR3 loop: CASSVDGGSTDTQYF. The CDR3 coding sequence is TGTGCCAGCAGCGTAGATGGCGGGAGTACCGATACGCAGTATTTT. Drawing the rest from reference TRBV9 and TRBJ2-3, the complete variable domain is DSGVTQTPKHLITATGQRVTLRCSPRSGDLSVYWYQQSLDQGLQFLIQYYNGEERAKGNILERFSAQQFPDLHSELNLSSLELGDSALYFCASSVDGGSTDTQYFGPGTRLTVL.

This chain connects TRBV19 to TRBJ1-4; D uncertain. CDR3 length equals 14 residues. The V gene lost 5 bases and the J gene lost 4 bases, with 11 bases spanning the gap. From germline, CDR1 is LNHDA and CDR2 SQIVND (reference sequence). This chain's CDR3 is CASSLGSYNEKLFF. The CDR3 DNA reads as TGTGCCAGTAGTCTGGGCAGTTATAATGAAAAACTGTTTTTT.

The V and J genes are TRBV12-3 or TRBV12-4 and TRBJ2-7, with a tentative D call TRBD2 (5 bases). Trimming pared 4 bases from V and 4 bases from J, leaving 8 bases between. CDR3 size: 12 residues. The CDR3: CASSWEIYEQYF. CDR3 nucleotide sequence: TGTGCCAGCAGTTGGGAGATATACGAGCAGTACTTC.

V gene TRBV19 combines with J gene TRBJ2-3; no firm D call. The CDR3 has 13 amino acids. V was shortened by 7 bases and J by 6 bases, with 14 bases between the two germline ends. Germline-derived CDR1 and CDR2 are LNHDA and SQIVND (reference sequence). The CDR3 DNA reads TGTGCCAGTACCTCGGCCTGGACCGATACGCAGTATTTT. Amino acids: CASTSAWTDTQYF.

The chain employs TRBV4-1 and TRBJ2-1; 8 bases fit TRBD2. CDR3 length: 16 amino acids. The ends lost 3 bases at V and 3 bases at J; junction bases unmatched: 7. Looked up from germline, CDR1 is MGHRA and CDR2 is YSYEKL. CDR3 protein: CASSHRGTRNYNEQFF. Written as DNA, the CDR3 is TGCGCCAGCAGCCACCGCGGGACTAGGAACTACAATGAGCAGTTCTTC.

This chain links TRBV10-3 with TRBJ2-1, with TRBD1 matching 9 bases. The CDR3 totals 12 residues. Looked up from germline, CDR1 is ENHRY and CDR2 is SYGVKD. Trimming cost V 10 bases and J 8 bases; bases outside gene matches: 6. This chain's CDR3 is CATGQGMHEQFF. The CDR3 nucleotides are TGTGCCACCGGACAGGGGATGCATGAGCAGTTCTTC.

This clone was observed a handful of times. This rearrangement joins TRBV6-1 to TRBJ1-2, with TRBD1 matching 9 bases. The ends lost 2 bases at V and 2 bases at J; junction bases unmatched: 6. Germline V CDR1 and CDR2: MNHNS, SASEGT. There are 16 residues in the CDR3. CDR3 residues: CASSEWGQGLNYGYTF. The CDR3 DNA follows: TGTGCCAGCAGTGAATGGGGACAGGGACTAAACTATGGCTACACCTTC.

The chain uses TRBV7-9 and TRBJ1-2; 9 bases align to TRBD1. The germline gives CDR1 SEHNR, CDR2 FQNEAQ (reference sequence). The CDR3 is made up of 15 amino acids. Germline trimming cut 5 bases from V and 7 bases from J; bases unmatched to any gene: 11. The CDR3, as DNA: TGTGCCAGCAGCGCACAACCGGGACAGGGCTCTGGCTACACCTTC. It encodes CASSAQPGQGSGYTF.

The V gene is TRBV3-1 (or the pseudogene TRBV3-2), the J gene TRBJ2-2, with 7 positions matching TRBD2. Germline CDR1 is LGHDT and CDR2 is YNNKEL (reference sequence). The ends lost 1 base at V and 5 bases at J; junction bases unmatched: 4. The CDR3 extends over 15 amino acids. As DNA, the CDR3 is TGTGCCAGCAGCCAAGGCGGACTAGTTACCGGGGAGCTGTTTTTT. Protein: CASSQGGLVTGELFF.

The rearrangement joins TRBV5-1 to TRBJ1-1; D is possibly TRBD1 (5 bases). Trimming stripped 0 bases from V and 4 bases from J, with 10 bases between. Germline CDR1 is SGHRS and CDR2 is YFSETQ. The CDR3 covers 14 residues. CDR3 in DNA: TGCGCCAGCAGCTTGGACTCGAGGGGCACTGAAGCTTTCTTT. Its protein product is CASSLDSRGTEAFF.

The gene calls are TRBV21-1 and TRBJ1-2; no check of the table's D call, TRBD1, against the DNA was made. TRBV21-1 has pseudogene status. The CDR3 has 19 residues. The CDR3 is CASSKKTGGPGRTNYGYTF. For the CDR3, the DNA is TGTGCCAGCAGCAAAAAAACAGGGGGCCCTGGGAGGACAAATTATGGCTACACCTTC.

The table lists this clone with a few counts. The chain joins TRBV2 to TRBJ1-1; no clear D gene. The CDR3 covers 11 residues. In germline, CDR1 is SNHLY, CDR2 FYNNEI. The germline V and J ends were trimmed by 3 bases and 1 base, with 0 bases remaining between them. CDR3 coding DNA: TGTGCCAGCAGTGAGAACACTGAAGCTTTCTTT. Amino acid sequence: CASSENTEAFF. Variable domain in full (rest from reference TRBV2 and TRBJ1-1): EPEVTQTPSHQVTQMGQEVILRCVPISNHLYFYWYRQILGQKVEFLVSFYNNEISEKSEIFDDQFSVERPDGSNFTLKIRSTKLEDSAMYFCASSENTEAFFGQGTRLTVV.

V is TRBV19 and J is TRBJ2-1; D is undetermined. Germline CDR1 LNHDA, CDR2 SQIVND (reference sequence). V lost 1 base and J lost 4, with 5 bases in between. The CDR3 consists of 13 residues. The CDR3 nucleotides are TGTGCCAGTAGTATAGTTCGGTACAATGAGCAGTTCTTC. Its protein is CASSIVRYNEQFF.

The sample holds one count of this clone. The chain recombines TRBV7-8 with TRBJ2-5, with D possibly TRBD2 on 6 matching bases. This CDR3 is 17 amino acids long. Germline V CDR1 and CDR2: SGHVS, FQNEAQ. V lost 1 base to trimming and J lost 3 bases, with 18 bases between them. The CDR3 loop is CASSLGRLGLNKETQYF. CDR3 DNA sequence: TGTGCCAGCAGCTTAGGGAGACTCGGACTAAACAAAGAGACCCAGTACTTC.